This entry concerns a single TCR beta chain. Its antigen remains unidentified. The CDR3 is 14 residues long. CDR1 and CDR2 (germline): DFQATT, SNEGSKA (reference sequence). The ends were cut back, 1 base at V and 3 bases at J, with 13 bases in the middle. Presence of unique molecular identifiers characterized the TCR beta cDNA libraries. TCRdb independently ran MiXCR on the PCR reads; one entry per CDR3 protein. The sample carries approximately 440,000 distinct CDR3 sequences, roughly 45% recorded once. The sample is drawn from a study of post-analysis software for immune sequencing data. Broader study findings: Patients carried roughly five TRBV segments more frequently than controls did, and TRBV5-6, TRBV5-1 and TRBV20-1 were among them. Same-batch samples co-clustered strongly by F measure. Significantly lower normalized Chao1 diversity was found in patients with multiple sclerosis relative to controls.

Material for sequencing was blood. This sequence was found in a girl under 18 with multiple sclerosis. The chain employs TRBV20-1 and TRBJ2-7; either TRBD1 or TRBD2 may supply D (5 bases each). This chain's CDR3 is CSARAGPYFYEQYF. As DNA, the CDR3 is TGCAGTGCTAGAGCGGGACCATACTTCTACGAGCAGTACTTC.